This T cell receptor (beta chain) was captured by sequencing in a study of CD8 T cells in ankylosing spondylitis. Quantitative barcoded 5'-RACE was used to prepare TCR beta libraries. TCRdb re-analysed the 5' RACE reads in MiXCR, keeping a single row per CDR3 protein. Counted here are 150,000 to 200,000 distinct CDR3 sequences, roughly 10% occurring once; the ten biggest clones make up about 28%. CDR3 length: 13 amino acids. Trimming stripped 8 bases from V and 6 bases from J, with 11 bases between. CDR1 LNHDA and CDR2 SQIVND come from the germline V gene (reference sequence). In regard to this clonotype: Its antigen is as yet unknown.

Study outcomes and limitations: There was a TCR beta motif, made of several highly homologous variants, that appeared characteristic of ankylosing spondylitis blood. Certain motif variants had earlier appeared in reactive arthritis synovial fluid and blood. Disease-associated clones were reportedly significantly overrepresented in matched ankylosing spondylitis synovial fluid.

The sequencing input was blood, either unsorted or a sorted T cell fraction (not recorded which). V and J are TRBV19 and TRBJ1-6; D is possibly TRBD1 (5 bases). The sequence was obtained from a male donor with ankylosing spondylitis or in good health (not recorded which). The CDR3 DNA sequence: TGTGCCAGTGGCGGGACGGCTAATTCACCCCTCCACTTT. As protein: CASGGTANSPLHF.